Listed here are 17 T cell receptor beta chains from one sample, sequenced in a study of blood T cell repertoires in COVID-19. Clones were read by immunoSEQ multiplex PCR, and TCRdb kept only the in-frame ones, dropping some. Of 200,000 to 250,000 clones listed, around 80% are singletons. The sequenced sample consisted of peripheral blood. These receptors were collected from a human donor in a cohort sampled during active COVID-19.

The J gene is TRBJ1-1, the V gene TRBV14; tentative D call: TRBD1 (6 bases). The CDR3 length is 15 residues. V was clipped by 4 bases and J by 1 base, with 13 bases between them. CDR1 and CDR2 (germline): SGHDN, FVKESK. The CDR3 sequence is CASSPLSTGNTEAFF. CDR3 DNA: TGTGCCAGCAGCCCACTCTCGACAGGGAACACTGAAGCTTTCTTT. The full variable domain, completed using reference TRBV14 and TRBJ1-1, is EAGVTQFPSHSVIEKGQTVTLRCDPISGHDNLYWYRRVMGKEIKFLLHFVKESKQDESGMPNNRFLAERTGGTYSTLKVQPAELEDSGVYFCASSPLSTGNTEAFFGQGTRLTVV.

The rearrangement joins TRBV7-2 to TRBJ1-1; 9 positions agree with TRBD1. The CDR3 spans 15 residues. V lost 0 bases and J lost 4; bases outside the gene matches: 3. Germline V gives CDR1 SGHTA, CDR2 FQGNSA. The CDR3 region is CASSLARQGGTEAFF. The CDR3 coding sequence is TGTGCCAGCAGCTTAGCGAGACAGGGGGGCACTGAAGCTTTCTTT.

The J gene is TRBJ1-2, the V gene TRBV7-3; the match to TRBD1 covers 11 bases. CDR3 length: 14 amino acids. Germline V gene data show CDR1 as SGHTA and CDR2 as FQGTGA. V lost 3 bases, J lost 7 bases, and 4 bases stayed unmatched. CDR3 sequence reads: CASSLDRGLSGYTF. CDR3 in DNA: TGTGCCAGCAGCTTGGACAGGGGGCTCTCTGGCTACACCTTC.

This clone occurred once. The rearrangement uses TRBV10-3 and TRBJ2-3; 13 bases map to TRBD2. This CDR3 spans 16 amino acids. Germline loops: CDR1 ENHRY, CDR2 SYGVKD. J was trimmed by 0 bases and V by 9 bases; bases with no gene match: 6. CDR3 sequence: CAIRTSGGTSTDTQYF. CDR3 in DNA: TGTGCCATAAGGACTAGCGGGGGAACTAGCACAGATACGCAGTATTTT.

The CDR3 nucleotides read TGTGCCAGTAGTAGCGGCCTCCAGGGGTTTGGGCAGCCCCAGCATTTT. Protein product: CASSSGLQGFGQPQHF. The V call is TRBV19, the J call TRBJ1-5, with D perhaps TRBD1 (6 bases). Trimming shortened V by 4 bases and J by 7 bases, and 20 bases separated the two germline ends. The CDR3 runs 16 residues. Per the germline V gene, CDR1 is LNHDA and CDR2 is SQIVND (reference sequence).

This clone has at least ten counts. The chain is built from TRBV9 and TRBJ2-1; TRBD2 agrees at 8 bases. Germline V lookup: CDR1 SGDLS, CDR2 YYNGEE. The CDR3 is 17 amino acids. V gave up 0 bases and J gave up 5 bases; unmatched junction bases: 10. This chain's CDR3 is CASSVEELAVTNNEQFF. The DNA of the CDR3 is TGTGCCAGCAGCGTAGAGGAACTAGCGGTAACCAACAATGAGCAGTTCTTC. Together with reference TRBV9 and TRBJ2-1, the CDR3 gives the full variable domain: DSGVTQTPKHLITATGQRVTLRCSPRSGDLSVYWYQQSLDQGLQFLIQYYNGEERAKGNILERFSAQQFPDLHSELNLSSLELGDSALYFCASSVEELAVTNNEQFFGPGTRLTVL.

V and J are TRBV12-5 and TRBJ2-3, with 9 bases lining up with TRBD2. The V gene end was trimmed by 1 base and the J gene end by 3 bases; junction bases not matched to a gene: 2. This CDR3 is built from 15 residues. Germline CDR1 is LGHNT and CDR2 is FRNRAP. DNA of the CDR3: TGTGCTAGTGGTTTGGAAGGACTAGCGACAGATACGCAGTATTTT. Translating gives CASGLEGLATDTQYF.

This clone was detected only once. V is TRBV19 and J is TRBJ2-5; possible D gene TRBD2, 5 bases. Between the trimmed V and J ends, which lost 5 bases and 4 bases, there was a span of 11 bases. Germline values: CDR1 LNHDA, CDR2 SQIVND (reference sequence). The CDR3 consists of 13 residues. CDR3 nucleotide sequence: TGTGCCAGTAGTTCTCAAGGAGGAGAGACCCAGTACTTC. It codes for CASSSQGGETQYF.

The rearrangement uses TRBV7-3 and TRBJ2-1, with D perhaps TRBD2 (6 bases). Looked up from germline, CDR1 is SGHTA and CDR2 is FQGTGA. This CDR3 spans 16 amino acids. The V and J ends lost 0 bases and 4 bases respectively, with 13 bases between them. The CDR3 DNA is TGTGCCAGCAGCTTAACCGCGGCTAGCGAGTACAATGAGCAGTTCTTC. It is translated as CASSLTAASEYNEQFF. Complete variable domain (other parts from reference TRBV7-3 and TRBJ2-1): GAGVSQTPSNKVTEKGKYVELRCDPISGHTALYWYRQSLGQGPEFLIYFQGTGAADDSGLPNDRFFAVRPEGSVSTLKIQRTERGDSAVYLCASSLTAASEYNEQFFGPGTRLTVL.

The chain joins TRBV3-1 (or the pseudogene TRBV3-2) to TRBJ2-3; D unclear. This CDR3 is 13 amino acids long. Germline lookup yields CDR1 LGHDT and CDR2 YNNKEL (reference sequence). V dropped 3 bases and J dropped 4 bases, with 8 bases sitting between them. CDR3 DNA: TGTGCCAGCAGCCAGAATAGCCCAGATACGCAGTATTTT. Its translation is CASSQNSPDTQYF.

CDR3 protein: CASNNLNTGELFF. The CDR3 DNA is TGTGCCAGTAATAATCTGAACACCGGGGAGCTGTTTTTT. The rearrangement links TRBV19 to TRBJ2-2, with no clear D. Germline CDR1 LNHDA, CDR2 SQIVND (reference sequence). V dropped 7 bases and J dropped 1 base, with 7 bases sitting between them. CDR3 length: 13 amino acids.

V is TRBV6-2 or TRBV6-3 and J is TRBJ2-7; 13 nucleotides agree with TRBD2. Germline trimming cut 2 bases from V and 6 bases from J; bases unmatched to any gene: 16. CDR1 and CDR2 from the germline V gene are MNHEY and SVGEGT. This CDR3 spans 19 amino acids. The CDR3 sequence: CASSYKGQGLAGFPGEQYF. In DNA form, the CDR3 reads TGTGCCAGCAGTTACAAGGGACAGGGACTAGCGGGATTCCCGGGCGAGCAGTACTTC.

The table lists this clone with a count of one. The genes are TRBV7-9 and TRBJ1-1; D not certain. Trimming shortened V by 3 bases and J by 4 bases, and 3 bases separated the two germline ends. This CDR3 has 11 amino acids. In germline, CDR1 is SEHNR, CDR2 FQNEAQ (reference sequence). The CDR3 nucleotides are TGTGCCAGCAGCTTCAGCACTGAAGCTTTCTTT. Protein product: CASSFSTEAFF.

This chain joins TRBV5-6 and TRBJ2-7; D unresolved. Germline V lookup: CDR1 SGHDT, CDR2 YYEEEE. Deletions cut 1 base from V and 2 bases from J, with 10 bases between. This CDR3 has 14 residues. The CDR3 nucleotides are TGTGCCAGCAGCTTGAGCAGGAAGACCTACGAGCAGTACTTC. Its translation: CASSLSRKTYEQYF.

The chain links TRBV7-2 to TRBJ1-1, with 10 bases that match TRBD1. The CDR3 length is 14 residues. CDR1 SGHTA and CDR2 FQGNSA come from the germline V gene. V lost 4 bases and J lost 11; bases outside the gene matches: 10. The CDR3 here is CASSSGQGNLRAFF. The CDR3 DNA reads as TGTGCCAGCAGCTCGGGACAGGGGAATTTGCGTGCTTTCTTT.

The gene calls are TRBV29-1 and TRBJ1-4, with D perhaps matching TRBD1 (5 bases). Trimming removed 5 bases at V and 5 bases at J, with 12 bases between. In germline, CDR1 is SQVTM, CDR2 ANQGSEA. The CDR3 is 13 amino acids. CDR3 residues: CSVRTGSNEKLFF. CDR3 nucleotides: TGCAGCGTTCGAACAGGATCAAATGAAAAACTGTTTTTT.

The chain uses TRBV7-2 and TRBJ1-1, with TRBD1 identical over 7 bases. CDR3 length: 18 residues. Germline values: CDR1 SGHTA, CDR2 FQGNSA. J lost 0 bases, V lost 5 bases, and 15 bases had no gene match. CDR3 nucleotide sequence: TGTGCCAGCAGCCCGCCGAGGTGGACAGGAGGGTTGAACACTGAAGCTTTCTTT. Translation gives CASSPPRWTGGLNTEAFF.